These 28 T cell receptor beta chains were all obtained from the same sample, sequenced in a study of cytomegalovirus exposure and HLA in healthy donors. The PCR was carried out with 60 Vbeta primers and 13 Jbeta primers. Sequenced by immunoSEQ multiplex PCR; TCRdb stores in-frame clones only, minus some. The data hold some 77,000 clones, with roughly 79% observed a single time. Sequences were obtained from PBMCs. The receptors come from a middle-aged woman in good health and CMV-seropositive.

This clone has only one observation. The chain combines TRBV6-5 with TRBJ2-7, with TRBD2 matching 11 bases. There are 16 residues in the CDR3. CDR1 is MNHEY and CDR2 is SVGAGI in the germline V gene. With V trimmed by 2 bases and J by 7 bases, 10 bases remained unmatched. DNA for the CDR3: TGTGCCAGCAGTTACAAAATAGCGGGAGGGCCGGGGGAGCAGTACTTC. Its translation is CASSYKIAGGPGEQYF.

The V and J genes are TRBV6-5 and TRBJ2-7; D is possibly TRBD2 (5 bases). CDR1 MNHEY and CDR2 SVGAGI come from the germline V gene. The CDR3 covers 14 residues. Trimming removed 2 bases from V and 6 bases from J, with 14 bases in between. The CDR3 nucleotides read TGTGCCAGCAGTTACGGTACTAGTTGGTCCGAGCAGTACTTC. Protein product: CASSYGTSWSEQYF.

The chain links TRBV27 to TRBJ2-5; 11 bases are a match to TRBD2. V lost 6 bases, J lost 4 bases, and 10 bases stayed unmatched. The CDR3 has 16 residues. Germline assignment: CDR1 MNHEY and CDR2 SMNVEV (reference sequence). In nucleotides, the CDR3 is TGTGCCAGCAGCCCTCGGAGACTAGCGGGATTAGAGACCCAGTACTTC. Translating it yields CASSPRRLAGLETQYF.

Written as DNA, the CDR3 is TGTGCCAGCAGTGAAGAGGTGGCAATAAGGGGTGAGCAGTTCTTC. Amino acid sequence: CASSEEVAIRGEQFF. The gene calls are TRBV2 and TRBJ2-1; D is possibly TRBD1 (5 bases). Per germline, CDR1 SNHLY and CDR2 FYNNEI. The CDR3 covers 15 residues. The V and J ends lost 1 base and 9 bases respectively, with 16 bases between them. The full variable domain, its missing parts supplied by reference TRBV2 and TRBJ2-1, is EPEVTQTPSHQVTQMGQEVILRCVPISNHLYFYWYRQILGQKVEFLVSFYNNEISEKSEIFDDQFSVERPDGSNFTLKIRSTKLEDSAMYFCASSEEVAIRGEQFFGPGTRLTVL.

The CDR3 nucleotides read TGTGCCAGCAGCTCACTAGCGGGGGGCTCCTACGAGCAGTACTTC. This gives the protein CASSSLAGGSYEQYF. The chain has TRBV7-8 and TRBJ2-7; 12 positions agree with TRBD2. J was trimmed by 0 bases and V by 4 bases; bases with no gene match: 1. The CDR3 covers 15 residues. Germline CDR1 reads SGHVS; CDR2 reads FQNEAQ.

This chain joins TRBV5-6 and TRBJ2-1; possible D gene TRBD1, 5 bases. The V gene's germline CDR1 is SGHDT and CDR2 YYEEEE. Trimming took 0 bases from V and 2 from J, leaving 12 bases between them. This CDR3 is built from 16 residues. CDR3 nucleotides: TGTGCCAGCAGCTTGGGTCGGCCGGACACCTACAATGAGCAGTTCTTC. Translated, it gives CASSLGRPDTYNEQFF.

The V and J genes are TRBV4-2 and TRBJ1-5; weak D call: TRBD1 (5 bases). CDR3 length equals 16 residues. The V end lost 0 bases, the J end lost 4 bases, and 13 bases lay between the germline ends. From germline, CDR1 is LGHNA and CDR2 YNFKEQ. CDR3 in amino acids: CASSQDPRAGNQPQHF. The CDR3 coding sequence is TGTGCCAGCAGCCAAGATCCCAGGGCGGGAAATCAGCCCCAGCATTTT.

V and J are TRBV28 and TRBJ2-1, with 14 bases lining up with TRBD2. The germline CDR1 and CDR2 sequences are MDHEN and SYDVKM. The junction had 11 bases not matched to a gene; V was cut back by 6 bases and J by 1 base. The CDR3 totals 19 residues. The CDR3 loop is CASSLRGLAGDGSYNEQFF. The CDR3, as DNA: TGTGCCAGCAGCTTGAGGGGACTAGCGGGAGATGGATCCTACAATGAGCAGTTCTTC.

The chain joins TRBV30 to TRBJ2-3, with 11 bases matching TRBD2. V trimming: 4 bases; J trimming: 6 bases; junction bases outside the gene matches: 9. Germline V lookup: CDR1 GTSNPN, CDR2 SVGIG (reference sequence). CDR3 length: 15 residues. The CDR3 protein is CAWNRLAGLTDTQYF. The CDR3 DNA reads as TGTGCCTGGAATCGACTAGCGGGGTTGACGGATACGCAGTATTTT.

V gene TRBV13 combines with J gene TRBJ2-3; the D is unclear. The CDR3 length is 15 residues. CDR1 and CDR2 (germline): PRHDT, FYEKMQ (reference sequence). Trimming removed 6 bases from V and 2 bases from J, with 15 bases in between. The CDR3 is CASSMARGYTDTQYF. DNA for the CDR3: TGTGCCAGCAGTATGGCCCGTGGTTACACAGATACGCAGTATTTT.

This rearrangement joins TRBV21-1 to TRBJ2-3; the table names TRBD2, a call not compared with the DNA. TRBV21-1 is given as a pseudogene. This CDR3 is built from 18 residues. The DNA for the CDR3 is TGTGCCAGCAGCAAAGGTTGGAGGGAGGGAGGTAAGGCAGATACGCAGTATTTT. It is translated as CASSKGWREGGKADTQYF.

The CDR3 sequence is CASRGEGNTEAFF. CDR3 bases: TGTGCCAGCAGAGGGGAAGGGAACACTGAAGCTTTCTTT. The chain links TRBV6-1 to TRBJ1-1; perhaps TRBD1 as D (5 bases). Per germline, CDR1 MNHNS and CDR2 SASEGT. The V gene lost 6 bases and the J gene lost 1 base, with 9 bases spanning the gap. The CDR3 is 13 amino acids.

The J gene is TRBJ2-5, the V gene TRBV5-6, with D perhaps TRBD2 (6 bases). The germline gives CDR1 SGHDT, CDR2 YYEEEE. The CDR3 is 14 residues long. V dropped 4 bases and J dropped 1 base, with 11 bases sitting between them. The CDR3, as DNA: TGTGCCAGCAGCGCGGGGCGGGTCCAAGAGACCCAGTACTTC. Its translation is CASSAGRVQETQYF.

This clone was seen a handful of times. The rearrangement links TRBV4-2 to TRBJ1-2; D might be TRBD1 (5 bases). Germline CDR1 is LGHNA and CDR2 is YNFKEQ. This CDR3 has 14 amino acids. Trimming took 0 bases from V and 3 from J, leaving 8 bases between them. CDR3 in amino acids: CASSQEGVDYGYTF. Written as DNA, the CDR3 is TGTGCCAGCAGCCAAGAAGGGGTCGACTATGGCTACACCTTC.

This chain connects TRBV5-1 to TRBJ2-5, with 12 bases fitting TRBD2. Looked up from germline, CDR1 is SGHRS and CDR2 is YFSETQ. This CDR3 comprises 15 residues. Trimming at V came to 4 bases and at J to 2 bases, leaving 3 bases not matched to a gene. CDR3 bases: TGCGCCAGCAGCGCCGGACTAGCGGGACAAGAGACCCAGTACTTC. It is translated as CASSAGLAGQETQYF. The full variable domain, with the rest looked up from reference TRBV5-1 and TRBJ2-5, is KAGVTQTPRYLIKTRGQQVTLSCSPISGHRSVSWYQQTPGQGLQFLFEYFSETQRNKGNFPGRFSGRQFSNSRSEMNVSTLELGDSALYLCASSAGLAGQETQYFGPGTRLLVL.

The V and J genes are TRBV29-1 and TRBJ2-1; a weak D match, TRBD2 (5 bases). CDR1 is SQVTM and CDR2 is ANQGSEA in the germline V gene. The V end was cut by 4 bases, the J end by 6 bases, with 13 bases between. The CDR3 has 13 amino acids. The DNA for the CDR3 is TGCAGCGTTGGACAAAGGGCGGGCAATGAGCAGTTCTTC. Protein: CSVGQRAGNEQFF.

The chain couples TRBV6-6 to TRBJ2-1; perhaps TRBD1 as D (6 bases). CDR3 length equals 15 residues. In germline, CDR1 is MNHNY, CDR2 SVGAGI (reference sequence). Trimming removed 2 bases at V and 2 bases at J, with 10 bases between. CDR3 nucleotide sequence: TGTGCCAGCAGTTACGCAGGGGCCACCTACAATGAGCAGTTCTTC. Its translation: CASSYAGATYNEQFF.

The chain carries TRBV7-8 and TRBJ1-4, with TRBD1 matching over 7 bases. Germline CDR1 reads SGHVS; CDR2 reads FQNEAQ. The CDR3 extends over 15 amino acids. J lost 7 bases, V lost 4 bases, and 9 bases had no gene match. CDR3 in amino acids: CASSSTGAGGEKLFF. Here the CDR3 DNA reads TGTGCCAGCAGCTCAACAGGGGCCGGAGGTGAAAAACTGTTTTTT.

This chain links TRBV30 with TRBJ1-1, with TRBD1 matching 8 bases. J gave up 11 bases and V 5 bases, and 10 bases lay outside the gene matches. In germline, CDR1 is GTSNPN, CDR2 SVGIG (reference sequence). This CDR3 is built from 12 residues. Written as DNA, the CDR3 is TGTGCCTGGGATACAGGGGGAGTGGAGGCTTTCTTT. Its translation is CAWDTGGVEAFF.

The chain employs TRBV27 and TRBJ1-1; 8 bases map to TRBD1. The ends lost 2 bases at V and 4 bases at J; junction bases unmatched: 6. The CDR3 consists of 15 residues. Germline-derived CDR1 and CDR2 are MNHEY and SMNVEV (reference sequence). CDR3 region: CASSLSTGGGTEAFF. The CDR3 DNA reads as TGTGCCAGCAGTTTAAGTACAGGGGGAGGCACTGAAGCTTTCTTT.

This chain joins TRBV5-1 and TRBJ2-3; D gene uncertain. Trimming took off 1 base at V and 2 bases at J, with 5 bases between the two ends. The CDR3 covers 13 residues. Germline V gene data show CDR1 as SGHRS and CDR2 as YFSETQ. The CDR3 region is CASSLQATDTQYF. The DNA of the CDR3 is TGCGCCAGCAGCTTGCAGGCCACAGATACGCAGTATTTT.

The chain has TRBV6-1 and TRBJ2-2; 14 bases are shared with TRBD2. Unmatched junction bases numbered 4, after V lost 10 bases and J lost 6 bases. The CDR3 contains 14 residues. Germline CDR1 and CDR2: MNHNS and SASEGT. This CDR3 is CANPTSGGAGELFF. In nucleotides, the CDR3 is TGTGCCAACCCGACTAGCGGGGGGGCCGGGGAGCTGTTTTTT.

This clone has a handful of counts. The genes are TRBV7-7 and TRBJ1-2; D is undetermined. Between the trimmed V and J ends, which lost 5 bases and 7 bases, there was a span of 26 bases. Germline V lookup: CDR1 SSHAT, CDR2 FNYEAQ (reference sequence). CDR3 length: 17 residues. The CDR3 DNA follows: TGTGCCAGCAGCCCATTGCCGGGGAGTATAGCTAGCGGTGGCTACACCTTC. The encoded protein is CASSPLPGSIASGGYTF.

The genes are TRBV5-4 and TRBJ2-7, with D perhaps TRBD1 (5 bases). CDR1 SGHNT and CDR2 YYREEE come from the germline V gene (reference sequence). There are 14 residues in the CDR3. With 2 bases removed from V and 0 bases from J, the gap between germline ends came to 9 bases. As DNA, the CDR3 is TGTGCCAGCAGCTTTCGACAGAACTCCTACGAGCAGTACTTC. Protein: CASSFRQNSYEQYF. The whole variable domain, remainder taken from reference TRBV5-4 and TRBJ2-7, is ETGVTQSPTHLIKTRGQQVTLRCSSQSGHNTVSWYQQALGQGPQFIFQYYREEENGRGNFPPRFSGLQFPNYSSELNVNALELDDSALYLCASSFRQNSYEQYFGPGTRLTVT.

This clone occurred once. This chain links TRBV21-1 with TRBJ2-7; TRBD1, the D gene given by the table, was not confirmed from the DNA. TRBV21-1 is annotated as a pseudogene. The length of the CDR3 is 16 residues. This CDR3 is CASSNPRDRASYEQYF. CDR3 nucleotide sequence: TGTGCCAGCAGCAATCCCCGGGACAGAGCCTCCTACGAGCAGTACTTC.

The V and J genes are TRBV5-4 and TRBJ2-1; 7 nucleotides line up with TRBD2. Germline values: CDR1 SGHNT, CDR2 YYREEE (reference sequence). CDR3 length: 15 amino acids. J was trimmed by 4 bases and V by 1 base; bases with no gene match: 5. CDR3 in amino acids: CASSLYVAGYNEQFF. CDR3 DNA: TGTGCCAGCAGCTTGTACGTAGCGGGTTACAATGAGCAGTTCTTC.

This clone has a single count. This rearrangement joins TRBV19 to TRBJ2-1; no firm D call. Germline V gene lookup returns CDR1 LNHDA and CDR2 SQIVND (reference sequence). V lost 7 bases to trimming and J lost 4 bases, with 11 bases between them. This CDR3 region has 13 residues. CDR3 coding DNA: TGTGCCAGTACTCGCTCGAGATACAATGAGCAGTTCTTC. It codes for CASTRSRYNEQFF.

This clone was picked up one time. The chain recombines TRBV21-1 with TRBJ2-4; TRBD2 is taken as the D call from the table, unchecked against the DNA. TRBV21-1 is designated a pseudogene. There are 15 residues in the CDR3. CDR3 sequence reads: CASSNRLAPGNIQYF. CDR3 coding DNA: TGTGCCAGCAGCAATCGACTAGCACCAGGAAACATTCAGTACTTC.